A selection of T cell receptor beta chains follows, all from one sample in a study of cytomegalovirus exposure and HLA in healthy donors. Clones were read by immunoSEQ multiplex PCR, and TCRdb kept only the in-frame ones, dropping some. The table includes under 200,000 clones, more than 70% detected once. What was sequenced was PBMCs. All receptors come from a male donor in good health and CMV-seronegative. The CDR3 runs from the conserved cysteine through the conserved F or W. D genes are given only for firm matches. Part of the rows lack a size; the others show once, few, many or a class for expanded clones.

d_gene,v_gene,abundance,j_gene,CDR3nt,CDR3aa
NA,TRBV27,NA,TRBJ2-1,TGTGCCAGCAGTTTATCGGCATCCAATGAGCAGTTCTTC,CASSLSASNEQFF
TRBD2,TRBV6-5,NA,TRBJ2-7,TGTGCCAGCCAGCGGGAGGGGACTGGTGAGCAGTACTTC,CASQREGTGEQYF
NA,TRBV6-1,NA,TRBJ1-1,TGTGCCAGCACTACGGGGACTGAAGCTTTCTTT,CASTTGTEAFF
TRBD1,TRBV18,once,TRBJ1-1,TGTGCCAGCTCACCTGAAACAGGGGCTAACACTGAAGCTTTCTTT,CASSPETGANTEAFF
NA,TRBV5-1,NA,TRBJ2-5,TGCGCCAGCAGCTTGGCTGTGGGCAGGGGCCACCAAGAGACCCAGTACTTC,CASSLAVGRGHQETQYF
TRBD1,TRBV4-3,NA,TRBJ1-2,TGCGCCAGCAGCCAGGAGACAGGGGGGTTCAGCTATGGCTACACCTTC,CASSQETGGFSYGYTF
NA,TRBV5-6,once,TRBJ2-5,TGTGCCAGCAGCTCCCCGGGGGTTGACCAAGAGACCCAGTACTTC,CASSSPGVDQETQYF
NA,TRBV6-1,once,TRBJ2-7,TGTGCCACCTTCCGGGTCCCAACCTACGAGCAGTACTTC,CATFRVPTYEQYF
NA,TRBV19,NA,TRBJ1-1,TGTGCCAGTAGCCACACGGCCGGGATTCGGAACACTGAAGCTTTCTTT,CASSHTAGIRNTEAFF
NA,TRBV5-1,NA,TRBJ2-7,TGCGCCAGCAGCTTGGACGGGGAACCGACGGGCGAGCAGTACTTC,CASSLDGEPTGEQYF
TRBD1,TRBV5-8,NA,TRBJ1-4,TGTGCCAGCAGCCCGGGACAGGGTTACGAAAAACTGTTTTTT,CASSPGQGYEKLFF
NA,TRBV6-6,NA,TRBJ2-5,TGTGCCAGCAGTTACCGGGGAAGAGAGATCCAAGAGACCCAGTACTTC,CASSYRGREIQETQYF
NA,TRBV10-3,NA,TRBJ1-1,TGTGCCATAAGGACAGACCTCATGAACACTGAAGCTTTCTTT,CAIRTDLMNTEAFF
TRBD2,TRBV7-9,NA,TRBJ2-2,TGTGCCAGCAGCTCCTCTAGCGGGGGTGTAGCCGGGGAGCTGTTTTTT,CASSSSSGGVAGELFF
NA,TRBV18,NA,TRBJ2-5,TGTGCCAGCTCACCATCTGCGGAGACCCAGTACTTC,CASSPSAETQYF
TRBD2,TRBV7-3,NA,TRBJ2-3,TGTGCCAGCAGCCAGCCCGGGACTAGTCCAGATACGCAGTATTTT,CASSQPGTSPDTQYF
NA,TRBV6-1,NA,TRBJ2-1,TGTGCCAGCAGTGTGGGGAGCAGAACCCATGAGCAGTTCTTC,CASSVGSRTHEQFF
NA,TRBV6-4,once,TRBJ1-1,TGTGCCAGCAGTCACAGGACGGACACTGAAGCTTTCTTT,CASSHRTDTEAFF
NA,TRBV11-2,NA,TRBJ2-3,TGTGCCAGCAGCTTAGGGAGTAACTCAGATACGCAGTATTTT,CASSLGSNSDTQYF
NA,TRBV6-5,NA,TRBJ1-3,TGTGCCAGCAGAGTACAGGGCTCAAAACGCGACACCATATATTTT,CASRVQGSKRDTIYF